The text below deals with one TCR beta chain. The antigen remains unidentified. V was pared by 5 bases and J by 4 bases, with 11 bases between. This CDR3 is built from 13 residues. Germline V gene data show CDR1 as SGHRS and CDR2 as YFSETQ. Preparation of TCR beta libraries was done by quantitative 5'-RACE with molecular barcodes. TCRdb redid the calling of the 5' RACE reads with MiXCR, one entry per CDR3 protein. Among 350,000 or so distinct CDR3 sequences listed, 14% to 15% were seen once. The data belong to a study of CD8 T cells in ankylosing spondylitis. Study-wide findings and caveats: Apparently characteristic of ankylosing spondylitis blood was a TCR beta motif (about 8 highly homologous variants). According to the report, clones linked to the disease were significantly enriched in matched synovial fluid samples taken from ankylosing spondylitis patients.

V is TRBV5-1 and J is TRBJ2-3; D remains ambiguous. This TCR came from a male donor with ankylosing spondylitis or in good health (not recorded which). The sequencing sample was made of blood, either unsorted or a sorted T cell fraction (not recorded which). CDR3 nucleotides: TGCGCCAGCAGTCCGATCGGAGCAGATACGCAGTATTTT. This encodes CASSPIGADTQYF.